What follows is one TCR beta chain and its context. Its antigen remains unidentified. One junction end does not reproduce the germline sequence, and a read error may be involved. TCR beta CDR3 region amplification was performed from RNA transcripts. TCR CDR3 underwent first-round RT-PCR with the HTBI primer set. TCRdb reanalysed the multiplex PCR reads using MiXCR and keeps one entry per CDR3 protein. The table shows approximately 400,000 distinct CDR3 sequences, with around 20% occurring only once. The data are from a study of T cells in Graves' hyperthyroidism and ophthalmopathy. Findings of the study overall: Most expanded thyroid clonotypes above 0.001 recurred in blood.

Germline assignment: CDR1 ENHRY and CDR2 SYGVKD. This CDR3 is 14 amino acids long. Enrolled ophthalmopathy patients presented with a Clinical Activity Score of at least 3, a NOSPECS grade of at least 4, and disease duration under 3 months. Uncontrolled infection, other autoimmune disease, pregnancy or lactation disqualified patients from enrolment. The sequenced material came from blood. The receptor's source is a man between 18 and 35 years old with Graves' ophthalmopathy. The rearrangement uses TRBV10-3 and TRBJ2-4; 10 bases are shared with TRBD1. In DNA, the CDR3 is TGTGCCAGCAGTTCCGGGACAGGGGACAGCATTCAGTACTTC. This encodes CASSSGTGDSIQYF.